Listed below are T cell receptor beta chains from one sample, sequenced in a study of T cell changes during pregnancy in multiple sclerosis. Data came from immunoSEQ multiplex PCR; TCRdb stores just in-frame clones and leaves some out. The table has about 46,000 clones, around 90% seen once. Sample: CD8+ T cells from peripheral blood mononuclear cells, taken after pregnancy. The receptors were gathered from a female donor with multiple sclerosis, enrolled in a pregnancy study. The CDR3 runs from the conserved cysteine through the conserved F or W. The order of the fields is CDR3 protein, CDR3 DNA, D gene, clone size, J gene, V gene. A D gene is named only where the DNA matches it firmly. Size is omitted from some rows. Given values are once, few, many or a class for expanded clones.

CDR3: CASSSQPQGHGAFF
DNA: TGTGCCAGCAGCTCCCAACCGCAGGGACATGGAGCTTTCTTT
D: NA
size: NA
J: TRBJ1-1
V: TRBV7-2

CDR3: CASSLGGGTDTQYF
DNA: TGTGCCAGCAGCTTAGGGGGAGGGACAGATACGCAGTATTTT
D: NA
size: NA
J: TRBJ2-3
V: TRBV5-6

CDR3: CASSEGIEGTGYSNQPQHF
DNA: TGTGCCAGCAGTGAGGGGATAGAAGGGACAGGTTATAGCAATCAGCCCCAGCATTTT
D: TRBD1
size: NA
J: TRBJ1-5
V: TRBV6-1

CDR3: CASSQVLSEAFF
DNA: TGTGCCAGCAGCCAGGTTTTGTCTGAAGCTTTCTTT
D: NA
size: once
J: TRBJ1-1
V: TRBV5-5

CDR3: CASSLEGVGYEQYF
DNA: TGCGCCAGCAGCTTGGAAGGGGTGGGGTACGAGCAGTACTTC
D: NA
size: NA
J: TRBJ2-7
V: TRBV5-1

CDR3: CASSLAPPKSGSYEQYF
DNA: TGTGCCAGCAGCTTAGCCCCCCCAAAGAGCGGTTCCTACGAGCAGTACTTC
D: NA
size: NA
J: TRBJ2-7
V: TRBV7-9

CDR3: CASRREGYSNQPQHF
DNA: TGTGCCAGCAGGAGGGAGGGCTATAGCAATCAGCCCCAGCATTTT
D: NA
size: NA
J: TRBJ1-5
V: TRBV6-1

CDR3: CASLLAGGNEQFF
DNA: TGTGCCAGCCTACTAGCGGGAGGGAATGAGCAGTTCTTC
D: TRBD2
size: NA
J: TRBJ2-1
V: TRBV2

CDR3: CASSEASSGGFEQYF
DNA: TGTGCCAGCAGTGAAGCGTCTAGCGGGGGGTTCGAGCAGTACTTC
D: TRBD2
size: NA
J: TRBJ2-7
V: TRBV2

CDR3: CASSGHSNYGYTF
DNA: TGTGCCAGCAGCGGACACTCAAACTATGGCTACACCTTC
D: NA
size: once
J: TRBJ1-2
V: TRBV2

CDR3: CASSLGLRQTENTGELFF
DNA: TGTGCCAGCAGCTTAGGCCTAAGACAGACAGAGAACACCGGGGAGCTGTTTTTT
D: NA
size: NA
J: TRBJ2-2
V: TRBV13

CDR3: CASSGDYEQYF
DNA: TGTGCCAGCTCGGGGGATTACGAGCAGTACTTC
D: NA
size: NA
J: TRBJ2-7
V: TRBV6-1

CDR3: CASSYRGLAEAFF
DNA: TGTGCCAGCAGTTACAGGGGATTAGCTGAAGCTTTCTTT
D: NA
size: NA
J: TRBJ1-1
V: TRBV6-5

CDR3: CASSARTGNEKLFF
DNA: TGTGCCAGCAGCGCAAGGACGGGAAATGAAAAACTGTTTTTT
D: NA
size: NA
J: TRBJ1-4
V: TRBV7-9

CDR3: CATSRDLNYGYTF
DNA: TGTGCCACCAGCAGAGATCTTAACTATGGCTACACCTTC
D: NA
size: once
J: TRBJ1-2
V: TRBV15

CDR3: CASSQETGMANQPQHF
DNA: TGCGCCAGCAGCCAAGAAACAGGGATGGCCAATCAGCCCCAGCATTTT
D: NA
size: NA
J: TRBJ1-5
V: TRBV4-1

CDR3: CASSDGQGGQPQHF
DNA: TGTGCCAGCAGTGACGGACAGGGAGGTCAGCCCCAGCATTTT
D: TRBD1
size: NA
J: TRBJ1-5
V: TRBV2

CDR3: CASSFAAGEAYEQYF
DNA: TGTGCCAGCAGCTTCGCTGCGGGAGAAGCTTACGAGCAGTACTTC
D: TRBD2
size: NA
J: TRBJ2-7
V: TRBV7-6

CDR3: CASSVTGAGNGYTF
DNA: TGTGCCAGCAGCGTCACAGGGGCGGGGAATGGCTACACCTTC
D: TRBD1
size: NA
J: TRBJ1-2
V: TRBV7-8

CDR3: CAISESGQGVYENEQFF
DNA: TGTGCCATCAGTGAGTCGGGGCAGGGGGTTTATGAGAATGAGCAGTTCTTC
D: TRBD1
size: NA
J: TRBJ2-1
V: TRBV10-3

CDR3: CASSVDRGNTGELFF
DNA: TGTGCCAGCAGCGTAGACAGGGGAAACACCGGGGAGCTGTTTTTT
D: TRBD1
size: few
J: TRBJ2-2
V: TRBV9

CDR3: CASSIRGQVNTEAFF
DNA: TGTGCCAGCAGCATTCGTGGACAAGTGAACACTGAAGCTTTCTTT
D: NA
size: NA
J: TRBJ1-1
V: TRBV13

CDR3: CASSPARPNSYEQYF
DNA: TGTGCCAGCAGCCCAGCCAGGCCGAACTCCTACGAGCAGTACTTC
D: NA
size: NA
J: TRBJ2-7
V: TRBV7-9

CDR3: CASSLGTTLYQETQYF
DNA: TGTGCCAGCAGCTTAGGGACTACCCTGTACCAAGAGACCCAGTACTTC
D: NA
size: NA
J: TRBJ2-5
V: TRBV11-2

CDR3: CASSLNEGQPQHF
DNA: TGTGCCAGCAGCCTGAATGAGGGTCAGCCCCAGCATTTT
D: NA
size: once
J: TRBJ1-5
V: TRBV13

CDR3: CASSPLNWGPDDEQYF
DNA: TGTGCCAGCAGCCCCCTTAATTGGGGGCCCGATGACGAGCAGTACTTC
D: NA
size: once
J: TRBJ2-7
V: TRBV7-9

CDR3: CAWSGGLDYGYTF
DNA: TGTGCCTGGAGCGGAGGTTTAGACTATGGCTACACCTTC
D: NA
size: NA
J: TRBJ1-2
V: TRBV30

CDR3: CASSVDGTPNTEAFF
DNA: TGTGCCAGCAGCGTAGATGGGACACCGAACACTGAAGCTTTCTTT
D: NA
size: NA
J: TRBJ1-1
V: TRBV9

CDR3: CASSLLGQGKGPYNEQFF
DNA: TGTGCCAGCAGCTTGCTGGGACAGGGGAAGGGTCCTTACAATGAGCAGTTCTTC
D: TRBD1
size: NA
J: TRBJ2-1
V: TRBV11-3

CDR3: CASSLRQGDSPLHF
DNA: TGTGCCAGCAGTTTGAGGCAGGGGGATTCACCCCTCCACTTT
D: TRBD1
size: NA
J: TRBJ1-6
V: TRBV27

CDR3: CASSLRTGGPQHF
DNA: TGTGCCAGCAGTCTAAGGACAGGGGGGCCCCAGCATTTT
D: TRBD1
size: NA
J: TRBJ1-5
V: TRBV27

CDR3: CASSHRGPGNTIYF
DNA: TGTGCCAGCAGTCACAGGGGCCCTGGAAACACCATATATTTT
D: TRBD1
size: NA
J: TRBJ1-3
V: TRBV27

CDR3: CASSVVRHTDTQYF
DNA: TGTGCCAGCAGCGTAGTTAGACACACAGATACGCAGTATTTT
D: NA
size: NA
J: TRBJ2-3
V: TRBV9

CDR3: CSVGTGGDTQYF
DNA: TGCAGCGTTGGGACAGGCGGAGATACGCAGTATTTT
D: TRBD1
size: NA
J: TRBJ2-3
V: TRBV29-1

CDR3: CASSLRTGGTEAFF
DNA: TGTGCCAGCAGTTTAAGGACAGGGGGGACTGAAGCTTTCTTT
D: TRBD1
size: NA
J: TRBJ1-1
V: TRBV27

CDR3: CASSQEGLAGFSSYEQYF
DNA: TGCGCCAGCAGCCAAGAAGGACTAGCGGGTTTCAGCTCCTACGAGCAGTACTTC
D: TRBD2
size: NA
J: TRBJ2-7
V: TRBV4-1

CDR3: CASSQTSGSFYEQYF
DNA: TGTGCCAGCAGCCAGACTAGCGGGAGTTTTTACGAGCAGTACTTC
D: TRBD2
size: NA
J: TRBJ2-7
V: TRBV6-5

CDR3: CASGQGFSNTGELFF
DNA: TGCGCCAGCGGGCAGGGGTTTTCGAACACCGGGGAGCTGTTTTTT
D: NA
size: NA
J: TRBJ2-2
V: TRBV23-1

CDR3: CASSSPTGKVYEQYF
DNA: TGTGCCAGCAGCTCGCCGACAGGGAAGGTATACGAGCAGTACTTC
D: TRBD1
size: NA
J: TRBJ2-7
V: TRBV7-9

CDR3: CASSPPRVVYGYTF
DNA: TGTGCCAGCTCACCGCCCAGGGTTGTCTATGGCTACACCTTC
D: NA
size: NA
J: TRBJ1-2
V: TRBV18

CDR3: CASSPQGSGGNEQFF
DNA: TGTGCCAGCAGCCCACAGGGGAGCGGGGGGAATGAGCAGTTCTTC
D: TRBD2
size: NA
J: TRBJ2-1
V: TRBV13

CDR3: CAISVSQEGSPYYGYTF
DNA: TGTGCCATCAGTGTCTCCCAGGAGGGCTCTCCCTACTATGGCTACACCTTC
D: NA
size: NA
J: TRBJ1-2
V: TRBV10-3

CDR3: CASSVGDGQFSNQPQHF
DNA: TGTGCCAGCAGCGTAGGAGACGGACAGTTTAGCAATCAGCCCCAGCATTTT
D: NA
size: NA
J: TRBJ1-5
V: TRBV9